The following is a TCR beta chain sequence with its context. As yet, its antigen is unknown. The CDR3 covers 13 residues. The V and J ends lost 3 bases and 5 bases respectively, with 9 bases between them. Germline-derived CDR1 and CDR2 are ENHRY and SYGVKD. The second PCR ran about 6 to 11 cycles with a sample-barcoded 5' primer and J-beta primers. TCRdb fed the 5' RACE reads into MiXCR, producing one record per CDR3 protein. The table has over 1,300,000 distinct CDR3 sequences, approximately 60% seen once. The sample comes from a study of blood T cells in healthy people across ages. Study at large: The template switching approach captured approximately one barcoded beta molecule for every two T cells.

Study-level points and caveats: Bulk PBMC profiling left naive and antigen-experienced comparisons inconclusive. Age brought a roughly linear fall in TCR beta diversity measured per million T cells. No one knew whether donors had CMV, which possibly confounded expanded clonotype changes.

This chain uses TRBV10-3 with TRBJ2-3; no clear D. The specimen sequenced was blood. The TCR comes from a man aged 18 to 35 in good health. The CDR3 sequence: CAISDTWVDTQYF. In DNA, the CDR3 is TGTGCCATCAGTGACACCTGGGTAGATACGCAGTATTTT.